This entry concerns a single T cell receptor (beta chain). Its antigen is unidentified. The source of the sample is a study of cytomegalovirus exposure and HLA in healthy donors. Whole-study context: The approximately 600 first-cohort repertoires shared a platform with the roughly 130 validation repertoires, as reported in a later analysis. Overall study findings and caveats: The study labeled about 160 TCR beta chains cytomegalovirus-associated. Confirmation was obtained in vitro that a few CMV-associated chains are specific for CMV antigens.

The method was immunoSEQ multiplex PCR; TCRdb's version includes in-frame clones alone and lacks a portion of them. This table holds around 300,000 clones, 88% found once. The material sequenced was PBMCs. The TCR comes from a young woman in good health and CMV-seronegative.

CDR3 DNA sequence: TGCGCCAGCAGCCAAGTGGTGATGGGACTTACCAACTCCTACGAGCAGTACTTC. Its translation is CASSQVVMGLTNSYEQYF. The rearrangement uses TRBV4-1 and TRBJ2-7; possibly TRBD2 for D (6 bases). Trimming took off 1 base at V and 0 bases at J, with 19 bases between the two ends. CDR3 size: 18 residues. CDR1 is MGHRA, CDR2 YSYEKL, per germline.